The T cell receptor beta chain under discussion was sequenced for a study of blood T cell repertoires in COVID-19. Study-level background: The analysed material was cDNA or gDNA that came from T cells, B-cell-depleted T cells, or PBMCs.

Participants came from about 24 US areas, aged roughly 18 to 90 years. CDR1 is SGHRS, CDR2 YFSETQ, per germline. The CDR3 spans 14 residues. The V gene lost 1 base and the J gene lost 3 bases, with 11 bases spanning the gap. In the source study's methods: Amplifying reference gene primers gave estimates of nucleated cell counts. TCRdb's table, derived via immunoSEQ multiplex PCR, lists solely in-frame clones and lacks some. For V, J and clone size, that table is used; D and trimming come from the DNA. The table has around 250,000 clones, about nine tenths seen once; the top ten hold roughly 1.2%. The sequence was obtained from a woman aged 40 to 49 with acute COVID-19. The J gene is TRBJ2-7, the V gene TRBV5-1; D perhaps matches TRBD1 (6 bases). What was sequenced was PBMCs or T cells enriched from blood (not recorded which). In nucleotides, the CDR3 is TGCGCCAGCAGCTTGTTGGGCAGGGGCTACGAGCAGTACTTC. It yields the protein CASSLLGRGYEQYF.